This T cell receptor (beta chain) comes out of a study of response to subunit inactivated influenza vaccine. The CDR3 has 13 residues. Trimming took off 7 bases at V and 0 bases at J, with 8 bases between the two ends. Germline assignment: CDR1 MNHEY and CDR2 SVGEGT. Points on this clonotype: Its target is not known.

Points from the study as a whole: Authors suggested each seasonal influenza vaccination recruits few new T cells.

TCRdb analysed the RT-PCR reads with MiXCR anew, one entry per CDR3 protein. This table has about 650,000 distinct CDR3 sequences, approximately 15% appearing once. The chain employs TRBV6-2 or TRBV6-3 and TRBJ2-3, with no clear D. The TCR originated in a man in his fifties who received an inactivated influenza vaccine. The sample was PBMCs from blood, taken 11 to 12 days after vaccination. CDR3 in DNA: TGTGCCAGCACCGACCGGAGCACAGATACGCAGTATTTT. Its translation: CASTDRSTDTQYF.